The 3 T cell receptor beta chains listed next were all sequenced from one sample in a study of blood T cell repertoires in COVID-19. The protocol was immunoSEQ multiplex PCR, while the TCRdb copy is restricted to in-frame clones and leaves out a portion. Here the sample spans some 58,000 clones, over 70% being singletons. Sequencing was done on a sample of peripheral blood. The receptors derive from a human donor in a cohort sampled during active COVID-19.

This clone was counted once. The gene calls are TRBV2 and TRBJ1-4; TRBD1 is a possible D gene (5 bases). This CDR3 is built from 14 residues. CDR1 SNHLY and CDR2 FYNNEI come from the germline V gene. V was pared by 1 base and J by 8 bases, with 11 bases between. The DNA for the CDR3 is TGTGCCAGCAGTGAAGTTCAGGGCGGAGAAAAACTGTTTTTT. This codes for CASSEVQGGEKLFF.

The rearrangement joins TRBV10-2 to TRBJ2-2; 8 bases are a match to TRBD1. Germline CDR1 reads WSHSY; CDR2 reads SAAADI. The CDR3 is made up of 15 amino acids. V lost 6 bases, J lost 1 base, and 4 bases stayed unmatched. The CDR3 DNA reads as TGCGCCAGCAGCACCGGGACAGGGAACACCGGGGAGCTGTTTTTT. Translated, it gives CASSTGTGNTGELFF.

The chain combines TRBV6-2 or TRBV6-3 with TRBJ1-1, with D hard to call. Germline V gene sequence: CDR1 MNHEY, CDR2 SVGEGT. V lost 0 bases and J lost 8, with 7 bases in between. This CDR3 has 12 residues. The CDR3 spells CASSYSAHEAFF. The CDR3 nucleotides are TGTGCCAGCAGTTACTCAGCGCACGAAGCTTTCTTT.